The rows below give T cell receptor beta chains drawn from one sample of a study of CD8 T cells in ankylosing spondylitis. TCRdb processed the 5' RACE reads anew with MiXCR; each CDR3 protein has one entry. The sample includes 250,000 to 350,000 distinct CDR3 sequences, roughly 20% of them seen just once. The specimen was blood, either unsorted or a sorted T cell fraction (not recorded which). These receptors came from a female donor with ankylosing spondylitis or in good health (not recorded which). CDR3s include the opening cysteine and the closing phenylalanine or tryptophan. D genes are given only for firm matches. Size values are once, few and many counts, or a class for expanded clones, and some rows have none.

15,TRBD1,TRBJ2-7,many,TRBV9,TGTGCCAGCAGCGTAGGGGGACAGGCTTTTTCCGAGCAGTACTTC,CASSVGGQAFSEQYF
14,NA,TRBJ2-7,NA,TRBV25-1,TGTGCCAGCAGCGGTGACACATCAGCCTACGAGCAGTACTTC,CASSGDTSAYEQYF
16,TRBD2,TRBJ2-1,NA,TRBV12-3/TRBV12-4,TGTGCCAGCATCCGCGCGGCCCCCCGGCTAGCGGGAGAGCAGTTCTTC,CASIRAAPRLAGEQFF
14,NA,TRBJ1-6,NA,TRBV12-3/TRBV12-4,TGTGCCAGCAGTTTGAGCTCCTATAATTCACCCCTCCACTTT,CASSLSSYNSPLHF
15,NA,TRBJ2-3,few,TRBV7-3,TGTGCCAGCAGCTTAACCCTCAGCGGCACAGATACGCAGTATTTT,CASSLTLSGTDTQYF
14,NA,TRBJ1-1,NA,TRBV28,TGTGCCAGCAGTTTCGACGGATTGAACACTGAAGCTTTCTTT,CASSFDGLNTEAFF
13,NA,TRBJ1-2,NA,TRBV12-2,TGTGCTGTGCACCTGCCGGGGCTCTATGGCTACACCTTC,CAVHLPGLYGYTF
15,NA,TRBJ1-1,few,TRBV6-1,TGTGCCAGCAGACCAAGGGGGTTAAGAAACACTGAAGCTTTCTTT,CASRPRGLRNTEAFF
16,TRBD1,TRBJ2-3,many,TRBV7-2,TGTGCCAGCAGCTTAGTAAGGGCAGGGGGCCTAGATACGCAGTATTTT,CASSLVRAGGLDTQYF
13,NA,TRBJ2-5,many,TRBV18,TGTGCCAGCTCACCGGGGTGGCAAGAGACCCAGTACTTC,CASSPGWQETQYF
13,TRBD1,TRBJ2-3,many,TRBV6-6,TGTGCCAGCGTGGACAGGATCACAGATACGCAGTATTTT,CASVDRITDTQYF
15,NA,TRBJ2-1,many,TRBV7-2,TGTGCCAGCAGCTTATTAGGACAGAACTACAATGAGCAGTTCTTC,CASSLLGQNYNEQFF
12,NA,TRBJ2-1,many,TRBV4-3,TGCGCCAGCAGCCAAGTTGAGGGTGAGCAGTTCTTC,CASSQVEGEQFF
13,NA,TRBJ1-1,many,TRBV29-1,TGCAGCGCCTTAGAGGCAGGGGACACTGAAGCTTTCTTT,CSALEAGDTEAFF
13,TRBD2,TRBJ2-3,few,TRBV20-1,TGCAGTGCTAGGCCCCTAGCGGCAGATACGCAGTATTTT,CSARPLAADTQYF
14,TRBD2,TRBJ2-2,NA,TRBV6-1,TGTGCCAGCAGTGGCGGGAGGAACACCGGGGAGCTGTTTTTT,CASSGGRNTGELFF
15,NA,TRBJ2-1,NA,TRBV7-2,TGTGCCAGCAGCTCCCGACAGGAAATTTACAATGAGCAGTTCTTC,CASSSRQEIYNEQFF
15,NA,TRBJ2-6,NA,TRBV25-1,TGTGCCAGCAGTGCCCGGAACGAAAGGGCCAACGTCCTGACTTTC,CASSARNERANVLTF
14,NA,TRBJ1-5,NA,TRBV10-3,TGTGCCATCAGTGAGTTGGGTAGGGGTCAGCCCCAGCATTTT,CAISELGRGQPQHF
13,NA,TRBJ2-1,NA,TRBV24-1,TGTGCCACCAGTGATCCCAACTACAATGAGCAGTTCTTC,CATSDPNYNEQFF
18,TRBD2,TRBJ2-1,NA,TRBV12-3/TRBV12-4,TGTGCCAGCAGTTTAGCGTTCGCTAGCGGGAGTTCCTACAATGAGCAGTTCTTC,CASSLAFASGSSYNEQFF
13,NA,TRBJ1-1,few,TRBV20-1,TGCAGTGCACCCCGCGGAGAGAACACTGAAGCTTTCTTT,CSAPRGENTEAFF
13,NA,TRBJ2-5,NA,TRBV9,TGTGCCAGCAGCGCCCTCGAGGGAGAGACCCAGTACTTC,CASSALEGETQYF
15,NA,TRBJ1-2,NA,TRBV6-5,TGTGCCAGCAGTTACACACCACGGGGGGACTATGGCTACACCTTC,CASSYTPRGDYGYTF
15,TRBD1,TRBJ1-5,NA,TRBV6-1,TGTGCCAGCAGGGACCGGGACAGGGGAGATCAGCCCCAGCATTTT,CASRDRDRGDQPQHF
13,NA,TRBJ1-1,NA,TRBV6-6,TGTGCCAGCAGACACATCGTGAACACTGAAGCTTTCTTT,CASRHIVNTEAFF
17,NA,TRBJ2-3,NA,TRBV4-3,TGCGCCAGCAGCCAAGCCCCACGGTCCGTTAGCACAGATACGCAGTATTTT,CASSQAPRSVSTDTQYF
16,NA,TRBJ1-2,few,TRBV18,TGTGCCAGCTCACAGGATGGGACGAATACTAACTATGGCTACACCTTC,CASSQDGTNTNYGYTF
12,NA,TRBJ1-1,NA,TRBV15,TGTGCCACCAGCTTACCCAACTCTGAAGCTTTCTTT,CATSLPNSEAFF
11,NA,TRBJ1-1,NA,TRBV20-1,TGCAGTGCTCCTGAATACACTGAAGCTTTCTTT,CSAPEYTEAFF
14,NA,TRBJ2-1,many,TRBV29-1,TGCAGCGTTGTATCTAAGAAGGGCTTTGGTGAGCAGTTCTTC,CSVVSKKGFGEQFF
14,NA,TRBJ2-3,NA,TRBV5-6,TGTGCCAGCAGCCGAGCGATTTACGCAGATACGCAGTATTTT,CASSRAIYADTQYF
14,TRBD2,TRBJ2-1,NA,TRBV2,TGTGCCAGCAGTGGGGCGGGAGGGGGCTATGAGCAGTTCTTC,CASSGAGGGYEQFF
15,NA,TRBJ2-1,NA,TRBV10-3,TGTGCCATCAGTGAGTCAGCTAACGGGGCGAATGAGCAGTTCTTC,CAISESANGANEQFF
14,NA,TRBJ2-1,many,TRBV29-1,TGCAGCGTTGATAGACTAATTAACTACAATGAGCAGTTCTTC,CSVDRLINYNEQFF
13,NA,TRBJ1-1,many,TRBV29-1,TGCAGCGTTCGGCCCGACCTCAACACTGAAGCTTTCTTT,CSVRPDLNTEAFF
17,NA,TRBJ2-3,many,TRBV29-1,TGCAGCGTTGATCCCCGGCTCGCGGGACCCATCACAGATACGCAGTATTTT,CSVDPRLAGPITDTQYF
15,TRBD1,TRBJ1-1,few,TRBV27,TGTGCCAGCAGTTCCGGGACAGGGGGTAACACTGAAGCTTTCTTT,CASSSGTGGNTEAFF
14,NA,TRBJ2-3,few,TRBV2,TGTGCCAGCAGTTCTGACAGTAGCACAGATACGCAGTATTTT,CASSSDSSTDTQYF